The following is a T cell receptor (beta chain) sequence with its context. TCRdb recomputed calls from the 5' RACE reads with MiXCR, one row per CDR3 protein. The table includes about 700,000 distinct CDR3 sequences, around 8.3% detected once. Donors were all healthy Caucasians. This sample was taken from a study of identical twins. The V gene lost 10 bases and the J gene lost 3 bases, with 10 bases spanning the gap. The CDR3 totals 12 residues. The sample also formed part of further work on yellow fever vaccine responses in identical twins. From that second work: Twins' vaccine T cell response reportedly seemed partly convergent, partly personalized.

The sequenced sample consisted of PBMCs. The sequence derives from a woman between 18 and 30 years old in good health. The genes are TRBV12-3 or TRBV12-4 and TRBJ1-5; no firm D call. The DNA for the CDR3 is TGTGCCACCTCGGGGTACAATCAGCCCCAGCATTTT. It encodes CATSGYNQPQHF.